The clone carrying this T cell receptor beta chain was recorded at least ten times. Its specificity is not known. Amplification by 5'RACE using constant-segment primers produced TCR alpha and TCR beta cDNA libraries that carried sample barcodes and UMIs. TCRdb independently ran MiXCR on the 5' RACE reads; one entry per CDR3 protein. Here the sample spans about 150,000 distinct CDR3 sequences, roughly 6.2% being singletons. The CDR3 spans 17 residues. V gave up 2 bases and J gave up 0 bases, with 15 bases separating them. The germline CDR1 and CDR2 sequences are MNHEY and SVGEGT. This sample was included in a study of T-cell memory formation after mild COVID-19. Study background: TCR clusters showed largely donor specificity. Notes on the study in general: Clones that contracted clustered mainly in CM and EM if CD4+ and in EMRA if CD8+. Researchers found some responding clones in pre-infection memory, a sign that cross-reactive memory joined.

Sequencing was performed on PBMCs or a T cell subset sorted from them (not recorded which). This chain connects TRBV6-2 or TRBV6-3 to TRBJ2-3; D is ambiguous. The origin of this receptor is an adult woman who had mild COVID-19 (a few samples of this study predate the infection). Cell type and time point are not known. The CDR3 coding sequence is TGTGCCAGCAGTTACCTCGGCCGCAGATCTAGCACAGATACGCAGTATTTT. Its protein product is CASSYLGRRSSTDTQYF.